This T cell receptor (beta chain) originates from a study of OX40 agonist ivuxolimab in advanced cancers. Study-wide context: Under the entry rules, prior anti-PD-1, anti-PD-L1 or anti-CTLA-4 therapy was allowed, and 40% had some.

Assay used: immunoSEQ multiplex PCR; TCRdb lists only in-frame clones, some missing. The table has fewer than 95,000 clones, around nine tenths seen once; the top ten hold about 0.89%. Trimming took 9 bases from V and 5 from J; bases not matched to a gene: 13. Per the germline V gene, CDR1 is MNHNS and CDR2 is SASEGT. The CDR3 sequence is 15 residues long. Sequencing used CD4+ or CD8+ T cells sorted from blood, obtained in a trial of the OX40 agonist ivuxolimab. The V call is TRBV6-1, the J call TRBJ2-7; 10 bases match TRBD2. The sequence came from an adult with an advanced solid tumor such as melanoma, head and neck, liver or kidney cancer. CDR3 in DNA: TGTGCCAGTGAAGGGTCTAGCGGGAGTCGCAACGAGCAGTACTTC. Protein sequence: CASEGSSGSRNEQYF.